This T cell receptor (beta chain) was captured in a study of shared clonotypes between healthy human individuals. Turning to this clone: Its antigen is currently unknown.

The authors' processing: Filtering of immunoSEQ junctional sequences could not match full-length read filtering. Data came from immunoSEQ multiplex PCR; TCRdb stores just in-frame clones and leaves some out. V and J calls and clone size are those listed in that table; D and trimming were worked out from the DNA. The repertoire includes 2 million to 2.5 million clones, about 92% of them detected once, and 0.39% sits in the top ten. Study findings and constraints: A small donor pool kept down the genetic and exposure-history diversity that was represented. Although depth was large, rarefaction showed that sequencing of the sorted subsets was incomplete.

The CDR3 length is 14 residues. V gave up 4 bases and J gave up 14 bases; unmatched junction bases: 9. Looked up from germline, CDR1 is MDHEN and CDR2 is SYDVKM. The rearrangement links TRBV28 to TRBJ1-6, with 9 nucleotides matching TRBD1. The sample was naive CD4+ T cells from PBMCs. Subset specified: CD45RA+ positively selected. The sequence was collected from a man in his late teens or twenties in good health. Some clones in this sample may be carry-over from other donors' samples. CDR3 in amino acids: CASSSDRGLGALHF. DNA of the CDR3: TGTGCCAGCAGTTCGGACAGGGGCCTGGGGGCCCTCCACTTT.